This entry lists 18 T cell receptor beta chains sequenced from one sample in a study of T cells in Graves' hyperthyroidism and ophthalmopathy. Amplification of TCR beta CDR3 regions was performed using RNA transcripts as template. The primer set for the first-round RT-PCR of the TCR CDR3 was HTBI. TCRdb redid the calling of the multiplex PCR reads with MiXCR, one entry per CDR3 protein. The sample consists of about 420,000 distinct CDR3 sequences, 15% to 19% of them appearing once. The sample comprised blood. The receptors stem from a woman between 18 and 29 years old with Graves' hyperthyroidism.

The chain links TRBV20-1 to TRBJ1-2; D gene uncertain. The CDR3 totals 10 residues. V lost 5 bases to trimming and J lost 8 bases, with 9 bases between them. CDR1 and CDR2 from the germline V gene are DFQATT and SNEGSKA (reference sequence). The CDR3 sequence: CSAPLLGYTF. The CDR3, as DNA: TGCAGTGCTCCTCTTCTGGGCTACACCTTC.

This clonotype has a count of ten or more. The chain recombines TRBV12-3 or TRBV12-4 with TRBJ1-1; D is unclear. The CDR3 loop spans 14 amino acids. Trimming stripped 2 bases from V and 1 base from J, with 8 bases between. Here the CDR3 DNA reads TGTGCCAGCAGTTTACTGGGTCCGAACACTGAAGCTTTCTTT. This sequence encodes CASSLLGPNTEAFF.

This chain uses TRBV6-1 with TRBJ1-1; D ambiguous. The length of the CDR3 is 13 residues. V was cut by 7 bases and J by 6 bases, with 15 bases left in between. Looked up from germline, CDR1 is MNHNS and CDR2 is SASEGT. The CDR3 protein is CASTLFEGSEAFF. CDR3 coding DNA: TGTGCCAGCACCCTGTTCGAAGGGTCTGAAGCTTTCTTT.

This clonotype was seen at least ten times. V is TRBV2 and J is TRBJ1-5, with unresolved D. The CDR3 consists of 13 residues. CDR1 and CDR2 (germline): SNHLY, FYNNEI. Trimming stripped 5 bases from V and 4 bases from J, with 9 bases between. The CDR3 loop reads CASSLEINQPQHF. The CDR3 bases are TGTGCCAGCAGTCTGGAGATAAATCAGCCCCAGCATTTT.

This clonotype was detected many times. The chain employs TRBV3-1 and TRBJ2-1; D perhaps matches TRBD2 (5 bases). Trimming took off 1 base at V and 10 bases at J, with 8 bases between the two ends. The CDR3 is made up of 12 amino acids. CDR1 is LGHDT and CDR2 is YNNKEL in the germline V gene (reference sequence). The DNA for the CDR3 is TGTGCCAGCAGCCAAGTTCCGGGGGAGCAGTTCTTC. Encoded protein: CASSQVPGEQFF.

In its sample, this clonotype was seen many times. The CDR3 reads CASSPKRTRTDTQYF. The CDR3, as DNA: TGTGCCAGCAGCCCCAAGCGGACTCGCACAGATACGCAGTATTTT. The rearrangement uses TRBV27 and TRBJ2-3; TRBD2 might be the D (5 bases). Trimming removed 6 bases from V and 1 base from J, with 14 bases in between. The CDR3 is 15 amino acids. The germline V gene has CDR1 MNHEY and CDR2 SMNVEV (reference sequence).

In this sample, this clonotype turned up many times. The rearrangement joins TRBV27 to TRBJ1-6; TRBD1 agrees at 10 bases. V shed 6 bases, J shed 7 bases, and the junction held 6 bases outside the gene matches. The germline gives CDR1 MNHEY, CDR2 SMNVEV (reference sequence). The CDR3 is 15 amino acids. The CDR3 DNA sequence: TGTGCCAGCAGACTTCGACAGGGGGCAAATTCACCCCTCCACTTT. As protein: CASRLRQGANSPLHF.

The CDR3 region has the DNA TGCGCCAGCAGCCAATACCAGGGCTACGAGCAGTACTTC. Its protein product is CASSQYQGYEQYF. The genes are TRBV4-1 and TRBJ2-7; perhaps TRBD1 as D (5 bases). Germline values: CDR1 MGHRA, CDR2 YSYEKL. The germline V and J ends were trimmed by 2 bases and 3 bases, with 8 bases remaining between them. CDR3 length: 13 residues.

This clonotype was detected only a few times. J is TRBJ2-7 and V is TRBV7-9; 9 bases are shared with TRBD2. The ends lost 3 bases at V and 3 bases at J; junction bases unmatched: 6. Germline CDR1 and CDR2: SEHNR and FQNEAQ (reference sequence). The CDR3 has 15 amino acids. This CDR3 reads CASSLASGIFYEQYF. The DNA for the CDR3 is TGTGCCAGCAGCTTGGCTAGCGGGATCTTCTACGAGCAGTACTTC. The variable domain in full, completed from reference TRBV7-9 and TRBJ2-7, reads DTGVSQNPRHKITKRGQNVTFRCDPISEHNRLYWYRQTLGQGPEFLTYFQNEAQLEKSRLLSDRFSAERPKGSFSTLEIQRTEQGDSAMYLCASSLASGIFYEQYFGPGTRLTVT.

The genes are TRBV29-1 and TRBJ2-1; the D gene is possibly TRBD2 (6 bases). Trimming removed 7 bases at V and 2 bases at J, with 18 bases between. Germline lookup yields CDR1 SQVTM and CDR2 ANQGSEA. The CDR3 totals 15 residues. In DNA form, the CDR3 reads TGCAGCGCCCATAGCAGGAGGGCAACCTACAATGAGCAGTTCTTC. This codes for CSAHSRRATYNEQFF.

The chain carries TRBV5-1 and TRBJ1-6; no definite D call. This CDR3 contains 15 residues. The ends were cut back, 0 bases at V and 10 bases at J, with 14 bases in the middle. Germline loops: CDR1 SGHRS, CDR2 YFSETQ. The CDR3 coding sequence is TGCGCCAGCAGCTTGGACTTTTTCCCCCGGTCACCCCTCCACTTT. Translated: CASSLDFFPRSPLHF.

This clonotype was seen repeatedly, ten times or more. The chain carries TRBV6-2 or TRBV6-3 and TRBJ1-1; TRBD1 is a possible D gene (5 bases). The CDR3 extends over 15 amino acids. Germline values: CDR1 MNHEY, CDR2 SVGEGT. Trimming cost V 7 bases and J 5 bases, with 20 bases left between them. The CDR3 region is CASTVTRGVGTEAFF. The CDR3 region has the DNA TGTGCCAGCACCGTAACCCGAGGGGTTGGAACTGAAGCTTTCTTT.

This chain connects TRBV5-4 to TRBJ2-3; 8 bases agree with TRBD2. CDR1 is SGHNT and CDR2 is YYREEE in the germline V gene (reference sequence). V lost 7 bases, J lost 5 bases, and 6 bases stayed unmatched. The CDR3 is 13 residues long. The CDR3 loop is CASGPSGGDTQYF. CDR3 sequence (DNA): TGTGCCAGCGGACCGAGCGGGGGAGATACGCAGTATTTT.

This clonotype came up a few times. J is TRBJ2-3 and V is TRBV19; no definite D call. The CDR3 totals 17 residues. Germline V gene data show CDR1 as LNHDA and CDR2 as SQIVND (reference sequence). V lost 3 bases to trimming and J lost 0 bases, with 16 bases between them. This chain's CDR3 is CASSIARSAPSTDTQYF. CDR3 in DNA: TGTGCCAGTAGTATCGCTCGGTCGGCACCTAGCACAGATACGCAGTATTTT.

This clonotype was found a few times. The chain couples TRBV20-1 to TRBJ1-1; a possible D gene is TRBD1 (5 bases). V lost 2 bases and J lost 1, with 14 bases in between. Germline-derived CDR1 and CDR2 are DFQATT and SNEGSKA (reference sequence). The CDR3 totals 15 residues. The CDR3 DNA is TGCAGTGCTAGACCCCGTCAGACAGCGAACACTGAAGCTTTCTTT. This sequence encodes CSARPRQTANTEAFF.

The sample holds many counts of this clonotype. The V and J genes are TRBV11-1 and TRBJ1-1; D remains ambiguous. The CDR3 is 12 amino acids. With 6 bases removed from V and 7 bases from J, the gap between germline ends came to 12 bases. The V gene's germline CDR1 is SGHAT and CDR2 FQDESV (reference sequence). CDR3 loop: CASRPREGEAFF. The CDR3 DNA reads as TGTGCCAGCAGACCCCGGGAGGGTGAAGCTTTCTTT.

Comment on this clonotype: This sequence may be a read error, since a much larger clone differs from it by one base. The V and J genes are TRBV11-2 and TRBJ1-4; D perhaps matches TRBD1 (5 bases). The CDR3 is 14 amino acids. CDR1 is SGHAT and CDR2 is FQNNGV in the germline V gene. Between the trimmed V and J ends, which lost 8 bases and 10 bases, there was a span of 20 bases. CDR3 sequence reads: CASRKPGLRGKLFF. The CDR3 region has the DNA TGTGCCAGCCGCAAACCGGGACTAAGGGGAAAACTGTTTTTT.

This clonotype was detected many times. CDR3 in DNA: TGTGCCATCAGGGGCCCAGGGATGGAGGGGTCCTCCTACGAGCAGTACTTC. This codes for CAIRGPGMEGSSYEQYF. This chain uses TRBV10-3 with TRBJ2-7, with D tentatively TRBD2 (6 bases). The ends were cut back, 6 bases at V and 0 bases at J, with 21 bases in the middle. Germline-derived CDR1 and CDR2 are ENHRY and SYGVKD. This CDR3 is built from 17 residues.